A single sample is the source of the 22 T cell receptor beta chains below, sequenced in a study of control samples from healthy donors and cancer patients. The data were produced by immunoSEQ multiplex PCR, yet TCRdb's version contains in-frame clones alone and is incomplete. The table shows 90,000 to 150,000 clones, with 80% to 95% occurring only once. The source material was blood. The source is a woman under 30 in good health.

The chain has TRBV7-2 and TRBJ1-5; 7 bases are a match to TRBD1. This CDR3 is 13 amino acids long. V shed 4 bases and J 9 bases; nucleotides not matched to a gene: 6. Germline CDR1 reads SGHTA; CDR2 reads FQGNSA. In nucleotides, the CDR3 is TGTGCCAGCAGCTCAGCCCGGACAGGGCCCCAGCATTTT. It specifies CASSSARTGPQHF.

This chain connects TRBV7-9 to TRBJ1-1, with 7 bases aligning to TRBD1. After removal of 8 bases from V and 5 bases from J, the junction contained 14 bases not matched to a gene. The CDR3 is 15 residues long. Germline V gene sequence: CDR1 SEHNR, CDR2 FQNEAQ (reference sequence). CDR3 residues: CASGPDRQGWTEAFF. DNA for the CDR3: TGTGCCAGCGGACCTGACAGACAGGGTTGGACTGAAGCTTTCTTT.

The chain combines TRBV5-4 with TRBJ1-1, with D possibly TRBD1 on 5 matching bases. This CDR3 spans 16 amino acids. Deletions cut 0 bases from V and 6 bases from J, with 18 bases between. The germline V gene encodes CDR1 SGHNT and CDR2 YYREEE (reference sequence). The CDR3 nucleotides read TGTGCCAGCAGCTTGGGGGGGTCAGAGGGGCTAGCTGAAGCTTTCTTT. It specifies CASSLGGSEGLAEAFF.

The J gene is TRBJ2-5, the V gene TRBV4-1, with D perhaps TRBD1 (7 bases). Trimming took 1 base from V and 2 from J, leaving 14 bases between them. The CDR3 length is 16 residues. Germline loops: CDR1 MGHRA, CDR2 YSYEKL. DNA for the CDR3: TGCGCCAGCAGCCAAGGGATAGCAGGGGGGCAAGAGACCCAGTACTTC. Translating gives CASSQGIAGGQETQYF.

V and J are TRBV28 and TRBJ2-7; D possibly uses TRBD1 or TRBD2 (7 bases each). The CDR3 extends over 14 amino acids. CDR1 is MDHEN and CDR2 is SYDVKM in the germline V gene. With 6 bases removed from V and 4 bases from J, the gap between germline ends came to 16 bases. The DNA of the CDR3 is TGTGCCAGCAGAAAACAGGGGAGGGAGTACGAGCAGTACTTC. It yields the protein CASRKQGREYEQYF.

The V gene is TRBV19, the J gene TRBJ2-1; 9 bases match TRBD2. Trimming cost V 6 bases and J 0 bases; bases outside gene matches: 3. The CDR3 runs 15 residues. CDR1 LNHDA and CDR2 SQIVND come from the germline V gene (reference sequence). For the CDR3, the DNA is TGTGCCAGTAGCCCTAGCGGGGCCTCCTACAATGAGCAGTTCTTC. This codes for CASSPSGASYNEQFF.

The chain carries TRBV24-1 and TRBJ2-1; 12 bases match TRBD1. V gave up 1 base and J gave up 8 bases; unmatched junction bases: 8. Germline assignment: CDR1 KGHDR and CDR2 SFDVKD. This CDR3 has 17 amino acids. The CDR3 spells CATSDFGRDRGPDEQFF. The CDR3 DNA sequence: TGTGCCACCAGTGATTTTGGCCGGGACAGGGGGCCGGATGAGCAGTTCTTC.

This clone has a single count. This rearrangement joins TRBV9 to TRBJ2-1; D might be TRBD2 (6 bases). CDR1 and CDR2 (germline): SGDLS, YYNGEE. CDR3 length: 18 amino acids. The V end was cut by 0 bases, the J end by 2 bases, with 18 bases between. As DNA, the CDR3 is TGTGCCAGCAGCGTAGATGGGCTCGGCGCGGGACCCTACAATGAGCAGTTCTTC. It codes for CASSVDGLGAGPYNEQFF.

The chain couples TRBV4-3 to TRBJ2-7, with TRBD2 matching over 9 bases. The V gene end was trimmed by 5 bases and the J gene end by 3 bases; junction bases not matched to a gene: 5. The CDR3 spans 14 residues. The germline CDR1 and CDR2 sequences are LGHNA and YSLEER. CDR3 region: CASSYTTSGYEQYF. The CDR3 coding sequence is TGCGCCAGCAGCTACACGACTAGCGGCTACGAGCAGTACTTC.

The gene calls are TRBV5-5 and TRBJ2-3, with D possibly matching TRBD1 (8 bases). The germline V and J ends were trimmed by 4 bases and 0 bases, with 21 bases remaining between them. Germline V gene sequence: CDR1 SGHKS, CDR2 YYEKEE (reference sequence). The CDR3 runs to 18 residues. For the CDR3, the DNA is TGTGCCAGCAGCCCTCGGACAGGGAGGGGGTTTAGCACAGATACGCAGTATTTT. Translation gives CASSPRTGRGFSTDTQYF. Full variable domain (outside the CDR3, taken from reference TRBV5-5 and TRBJ2-3): DAGVTQSPTHLIKTRGQQVTLRCSPISGHKSVSWYQQVLGQGPQFIFQYYEKEERGRGNFPDRFSARQFPNYSSELNVNALLLGDSALYLCASSPRTGRGFSTDTQYFGPGTRLTVL.

Comment on this clone: An end of the junction does not agree with germline; a read error may underlie this. The chain joins TRBV7-9 to TRBJ2-3, with 10 positions matching TRBD2. The germline V gene has CDR1 SEHNR and CDR2 FQNEAQ (reference sequence). The CDR3 extends over 16 amino acids. The chain's CDR3 is CASTLKSGGASDTQYF. In nucleotides, the CDR3 is TGTGCCAGCACCTTAAAAAGCGGGGGGGCGTCAGATACGCAGTATTTT.

Turning to this clone: Other nucleotide sequences from this sample produce the same CDR3. The chain carries TRBV9 and TRBJ2-7; 9 bases agree with TRBD2. The V gene end was trimmed by 2 bases and the J gene end by 3 bases; junction bases not matched to a gene: 3. The CDR3 has 14 amino acids. CDR1 is SGDLS, CDR2 YYNGEE, per germline. In DNA form, the CDR3 reads TGTGCCAGCAGCGTGGGTAGCGGGGGCTACGAGCAGTACTTC. It specifies CASSVGSGGYEQYF. Full variable domain (missing parts from reference TRBV9 and TRBJ2-7): DSGVTQTPKHLITATGQRVTLRCSPRSGDLSVYWYQQSLDQGLQFLIQYYNGEERAKGNILERFSAQQFPDLHSELNLSSLELGDSALYFCASSVGSGGYEQYFGPGTRLTVT.

CDR3: CASSLLVSGSTDTQYF. CDR3 DNA sequence: TGCGCCAGCAGCTTGCTGGTTAGCGGGAGCACAGATACGCAGTATTTT. The rearrangement joins TRBV5-1 to TRBJ2-3; TRBD2 matches at 7 bases. Germline V gene sequence: CDR1 SGHRS, CDR2 YFSETQ. The CDR3 is made up of 16 amino acids. With 1 base clipped from V and 0 bases from J, the junction kept 5 bases outside the gene matches.

The chain has TRBV30 and TRBJ1-6; the D is unclear. Per germline, CDR1 GTSNPN and CDR2 SVGIG (reference sequence). Trimming stripped 4 bases from V and 5 bases from J, with 6 bases between. The CDR3 loop spans 12 amino acids. Here the CDR3 DNA reads TGTGCCTGGACTAGTAATAATTCACCCCTCCACTTT. Encoded protein: CAWTSNNSPLHF.

The CDR3 protein is CASSRPPSTSGRRGETQYF. In nucleotides, the CDR3 is TGTGCCAGTAGTAGACCCCCCTCGACTAGCGGGAGAAGGGGAGAGACCCAGTACTTC. The rearrangement links TRBV19 to TRBJ2-5, with TRBD2 matching over 12 bases. The CDR3 loop spans 19 amino acids. V shed 4 bases, J shed 4 bases, and the junction held 16 bases outside the gene matches. Germline lookup yields CDR1 LNHDA and CDR2 SQIVND (reference sequence).

The chain links TRBV7-2 to TRBJ2-5, with 16 positions matching TRBD2. V dropped 4 bases and J dropped 4; count of bases not matched to a gene: 6. This CDR3 has 17 residues. The germline gives CDR1 SGHTA, CDR2 FQGNSA. The DNA of the CDR3 is TGTGCCAGCAGCTCGGGACTAGCGGGGGGGCCGGGAGAGACCCAGTACTTC. Its translation: CASSSGLAGGPGETQYF.

The chain links TRBV6-2 or TRBV6-3 to TRBJ2-5, with 8 bases fitting TRBD2. CDR1 is MNHEY, CDR2 SVGEGT, per germline. J was trimmed by 5 bases and V by 1 base; bases with no gene match: 6. The CDR3 is 15 amino acids. The CDR3 nucleotides read TGTGCCAGCAGTTACTGGGGACTAGTTGGGGAGACCCAGTACTTC. Translation: CASSYWGLVGETQYF.

The rearrangement joins TRBV24-1 to TRBJ2-1; no firm D call. Germline V gene sequence: CDR1 KGHDR, CDR2 SFDVKD. V dropped 4 bases and J dropped 2 bases, with 5 bases sitting between them. There are 13 residues in the CDR3. Here the CDR3 reads CATSDSAYNEQFF. In DNA, the CDR3 is TGTGCCACCAGTGACAGTGCCTACAATGAGCAGTTCTTC.

This chain uses TRBV6-4 with TRBJ2-2, with 8 bases lining up with TRBD1. J was trimmed by 6 bases and V by 5 bases; bases with no gene match: 8. The germline gives CDR1 MRHNA, CDR2 SNTAGT. This CDR3 has 15 amino acids. In nucleotides, the CDR3 is TGTGCCAGCAGTTTGGACAGGGTTGGTTCCGGGGAGCTGTTTTTT. Protein sequence: CASSLDRVGSGELFF.

The count of this clone is one. The CDR3 DNA follows: TGTGCCAGCAGCTTAACAGGGGCGATTCCGTTTAGGTCTCGGGTCACTGAAGCTTTCTTT. Translated: CASSLTGAIPFRSRVTEAFF. The chain joins TRBV5-8 to TRBJ1-1, with 7 bases aligning to TRBD1. Germline loops: CDR1 SGHTS, CDR2 YDEGEE. CDR3 length: 20 amino acids. V lost 2 bases, J lost 4 bases, and 23 bases stayed unmatched.

V is TRBV11-2 and J is TRBJ2-1; weak D call: TRBD2 (6 bases). Trimming removed 3 bases from V and 1 base from J, with 7 bases in between. Looked up from germline, CDR1 is SGHAT and CDR2 is FQNNGV. This CDR3 region has 14 residues. This chain's CDR3 is CASSLGLSYNEQFF. CDR3 bases: TGTGCCAGCAGCTTGGGACTGTCCTACAATGAGCAGTTCTTC.

This clone is a singleton in its sample. The genes are TRBV10-3 and TRBJ1-6; 9 nucleotides match TRBD1. CDR1 is ENHRY and CDR2 is SYGVKD in the germline V gene. This CDR3 contains 15 residues. V was pared by 10 bases and J by 0 bases, with 4 bases of the junction left unmatched. Here the CDR3 reads CASGTGPSYNSPLHF. CDR3 nucleotides: TGTGCCAGCGGGACAGGGCCCTCCTATAATTCACCCCTCCACTTT.